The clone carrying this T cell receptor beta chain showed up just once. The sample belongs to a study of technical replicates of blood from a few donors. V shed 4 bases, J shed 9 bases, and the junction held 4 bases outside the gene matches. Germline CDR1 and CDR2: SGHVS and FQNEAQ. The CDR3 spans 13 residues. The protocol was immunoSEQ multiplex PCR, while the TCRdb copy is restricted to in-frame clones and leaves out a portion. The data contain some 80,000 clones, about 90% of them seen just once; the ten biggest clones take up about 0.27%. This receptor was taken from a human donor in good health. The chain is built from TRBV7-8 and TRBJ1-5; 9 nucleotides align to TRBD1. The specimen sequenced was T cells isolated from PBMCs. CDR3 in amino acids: CASSSGQGAPQHF. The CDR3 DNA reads TGTGCCAGCAGCTCGGGACAGGGTGCGCCCCAGCATTTT.